Listed here are 3 T cell receptor beta chains from one sample, sequenced in a study of blood T cells in healthy people across ages (dated by TCRdb to between 2014 and 2016). Library preparation employed 5' RACE. TCRdb names Illumina HiSeq 2500 as the instrument used. A second PCR of roughly 6 to 11 cycles was run with a J-beta primer mix and a sample-barcoded 5' primer. TCRdb itself trimmed the public reads at Q25 with fastp, ran MiXCR and retained productive beta chains. For every CDR3 protein sequence, its rows merge into one entry that carries the most common genes and DNA. Present in this sample are under 1,000,000 distinct CDR3 sequences, about 36% of which were seen just once. Over 10% of the sample is held by the ten biggest clonotypes. The sequenced material came from blood. Receptor source: a man between 18 and 29 years old in good health.

This chain uses TRBV20-1 with TRBJ1-4; no clear D. The V gene's germline CDR1 is DFQATT and CDR2 SNEGSKA (reference sequence). This CDR3 has 13 amino acids. Trimming left V 0 bases short and J 11 bases short, with 13 bases between. The CDR3 sequence: CSAREPTTGKLFF. For the CDR3, the DNA is TGCAGTGCTAGAGAACCTACTACCGGGAAACTGTTTTTT.

V and J are TRBV15 and TRBJ2-3; D gene uncertain. Between the trimmed V and J ends, which lost 0 bases and 3 bases, there was a span of 10 bases. The germline CDR1 and CDR2 sequences are LNHNV and YYDKDF (reference sequence). This CDR3 is built from 15 residues. CDR3 residues: CATSRDYGLTDTQYF. In DNA form, the CDR3 reads TGTGCCACCAGCAGAGATTATGGTTTAACAGATACGCAGTATTTT.

This clonotype turned up a few times. This chain uses TRBV6-5 with TRBJ2-7; 9 bases fit TRBD2. Germline values: CDR1 MNHEY, CDR2 SVGAGI. Trimming removed 9 bases from V and 2 bases from J; junction bases left unmatched: 11. There are 15 residues in the CDR3. CDR3 nucleotide sequence: TGTGCCAGTAAAGCCCTGACTAGCGGACCCTACGAGCAGTACTTC. This gives the protein CASKALTSGPYEQYF.